This T cell receptor (beta chain) was found in a study of blood T cell repertoires in COVID-19. Study context: The study drew acute and convalescent COVID-19 samples from the United States, Italy and Spain. PBMCs, B-cell-depleted T cells, or T cells provided the cDNA or gDNA that made up the material.

Sequencing was performed with immunoSEQ multiplex PCR; in TCRdb, only in-frame clones are kept and a portion is missing. Of some 110,000 clones listed, 75% to 90% are singletons. The V gene lost 4 bases and the J gene lost 3 bases, with 16 bases spanning the gap. The length of the CDR3 is 15 residues. Germline CDR1 reads SGHRS; CDR2 reads YFSETQ. The chain combines TRBV5-1 with TRBJ1-1, with D maybe TRBD1 (5 bases). The receptor comes from a woman at least 80 years old with COVID-19, enrolled during active disease. Sample: peripheral blood. The CDR3 loop reads CASSAGPQGDTEAFF. As DNA, the CDR3 is TGCGCCAGCAGCGCCGGGCCTCAAGGGGACACTGAAGCTTTCTTT.